The rows below give T cell receptor beta chains drawn from one sample of a study of blood T cell repertoires in COVID-19. Profiled with immunoSEQ multiplex PCR; TCRdb holds only in-frame clones, not every one. The data show about 350,000 clones, with about 89% seen just once and nearly 6.5% held by the top ten. The material sequenced was peripheral blood. The receptor set was obtained from a woman aged 50 to 65 with COVID-19, enrolled during active disease. CDR3s leave out the opening cysteine and the closing phenylalanine or tryptophan. D genes are given only for firm matches.

>TRBV5-1|TRBD1|TRBJ1-5
ASSPGQGSNQPQH
>TRBV19|TRBD1|TRBJ1-3
ASSPTGPPPGNTIY
>TRBV4-2|TRBD2|TRBJ2-1
ASSQKASGSTYNEQF
>TRBV5-4|NA|TRBJ2-7
ASRKMSEGFGSYEQY
>TRBV7-2|TRBD2|TRBJ2-1
ASSLLWREDFEQF
>TRBV7-2|NA|TRBJ1-1
ASSLGGANTEAF
>TRBV24-1|TRBD1|TRBJ2-4
ATSDSGTGQNIQY
>TRBV6-2/TRBV6-3|TRBD1|TRBJ1-2
ASSRGGEYYGYT
>TRBV18|TRBD2|TRBJ2-3
ASSPPSGRIDTQY
>TRBV11-3|NA|TRBJ1-1
ASSPGGLPNTEAF
>TRBV4-1|NA|TRBJ2-7
ASSPWVGVLTYEQY
>TRBV9|TRBD1|TRBJ1-2
ASSERQGANGYT
>TRBV15|NA|TRBJ2-3
ATSRANPGYPGDTQY
>TRBV11-3|TRBD2|TRBJ2-1
ASSPGTNYNEQF
>TRBV19|NA|TRBJ2-1
ASSIDSATPSYNEQF
>TRBV11-2|NA|TRBJ1-1
ASSFAFGATEAF
>TRBV5-1|TRBD1|TRBJ1-2
ASSNDREFMRYT
>TRBV5-4|NA|TRBJ2-7
ASSSRDTRQY
>TRBV30|TRBD1|TRBJ2-3
AWNRGQADTQY
>TRBV5-1|TRBD2|TRBJ2-1
ASSLQGLAGVNEQF
>TRBV5-6|NA|TRBJ2-1
ASSTLQEEQF
>TRBV7-2|NA|TRBJ2-1
ASSKLLLPNEQF
>TRBV6-2/TRBV6-3|NA|TRBJ2-7
ASSSGSSNWYEQY
>TRBV30|NA|TRBJ2-1
AWTVRSNEQF
>TRBV6-1|NA|TRBJ1-2
ASSKATPSAGKLGDGYT
>TRBV7-8|TRBD2|TRBJ2-1
ASSMRASGEGEQF
>TRBV7-7|TRBD2|TRBJ2-1
ASSHGTSEYNEQF
>TRBV6-4|NA|TRBJ2-1
ASSEYGRGGMSYNEQF
>TRBV19|TRBD2|TRBJ2-4
ASSPETSGAKNIQY
>TRBV19|NA|TRBJ1-5
ASKYTAGGINQPQH
>TRBV7-8|NA|TRBJ1-1
ASSSVLKNTEAF
>TRBV7-3|NA|TRBJ2-1
ASSPLGRANNEQF
>TRBV5-1|NA|TRBJ1-6
ASSLEAESPLH
>TRBV7-9|NA|TRBJ1-4
ASSSGSTGLGEKLF
>TRBV18|NA|TRBJ2-7
ASSSNSYEQY
>TRBV27|TRBD2|TRBJ2-5
ASSRSGRAGETQY
>TRBV7-2|TRBD1|TRBJ1-2
ASSLASQGADYGYT
>TRBV4-3|TRBD2|TRBJ2-1
ASSPARTSGMSDEQF
>TRBV5-1|NA|TRBJ1-4
ASKLSRHNEKLF
>TRBV21-1|NA|TRBJ1-2
ASSKGSDGYT